This T cell receptor beta chain was recorded in a study of blood T cell repertoires in COVID-19 (dated by TCRdb to 2019 to 2021). About the study as a whole: Samples covering the acute and convalescent phases of COVID-19 were provided by collaborators in the United States, Italy and Spain. The prospective study material was composed of cDNA or gDNA derived from T cells, B-cell-depleted T cells, or PBMCs. The dataset comprised deeply sampled blood TCRbeta repertoires from subjects exposed to, actively infected with, or recovered from COVID-19. The repertoires were released in a freely available public database meant as a resource for research on the immune response to SARS-CoV-2. The samples were drawn from two sources: the first 160 participants of the ongoing ImmuneRACE study, and 1,000 to 1,500 subjects contributed by 6 global collaborators. A de-identified subject ID, COVID-19 status, age in years and sex were almost always included in the sample metadata. Where available, HLA class I and class II types were taken from metadata supplied by the sample provider and were not determined by assay-based typing.

This clone was counted between two and nine times. Its binding antigen is unknown. The input lacks base qualities; no much larger clone sits a single base away. Study-wide conclusions, independent of this receptor: Clinical and demographic metadata were provided uncurated, with the amount varying by source and participant.

The CDR3 sequence holds 14 residues, the cysteine and phenylalanine included. Only the CDR3 part of the read is kept: 42 bases, read in frame from the first base. Trimming removed 0 bases from V and 2 bases from J, leaving 8 bases between the germline ends. For CDR1 and CDR2, the germline V gene lists SGHDT and YYEEEE. The immunoSEQ Assay, a bias-controlled multiplex PCR, was used to amplify TCRbeta CDR3 regions from genomic DNA. The authors' pipeline ran thus. Nucleated cell counts per sample were estimated from amplification of reference gene primers within the assay. Sequence reads were collapsed and filtered to measure the absolute abundance of every unique TCRbeta CDR3 rearrangement. Productive Simpson clonality was computed per sample as the square root of Simpson's diversity index over productive rearrangements. TCRdb re-hosts the immuneACCESS table, in-frame sequences only. Its copies lack some clones; in the studies checked, an unresolved V gene accounts for under half of them, and the cause for the rest is not known. V, J and clone size are those of that table, while D and trimming were read from the DNA. The sample table lists more than 100,000 clones, around four fifths of them with a count of one. The top ten clonotypes cover 2.4% of the sample.

Enrolling through a virtual design, the prospective study's participants ranged in age from roughly 18 to 95 years and lived across roughly 24 United States geographic areas. To assign participants to cohorts, the prospective study relied on clinical history that participants themselves reported in a screening survey and a study questionnaire. Mobile phlebotomists in the prospective study collected whole blood, serum and a nasopharyngeal or oropharyngeal swab from every participant. Additional blood draws and questionnaires over an approximately two-month period could optionally be provided by prospective study participants. Blood samples from the prospective study were shipped frozen or at room temperature prior to DNA extraction.

The material sequenced was PBMCs or T cells enriched from blood (not recorded which). The clonotype was recovered from a man aged 35 to 55 with acute COVID-19. Recombination connected TRBV5-6 to TRBJ1-2; the D gene assignment is ambiguous. CDR3 protein: CASSLVGENYGYTF. Read as DNA, the sequence is TGTGCCAGCAGCTTGGTGGGAGAAAACTATGGCTACACCTTC.